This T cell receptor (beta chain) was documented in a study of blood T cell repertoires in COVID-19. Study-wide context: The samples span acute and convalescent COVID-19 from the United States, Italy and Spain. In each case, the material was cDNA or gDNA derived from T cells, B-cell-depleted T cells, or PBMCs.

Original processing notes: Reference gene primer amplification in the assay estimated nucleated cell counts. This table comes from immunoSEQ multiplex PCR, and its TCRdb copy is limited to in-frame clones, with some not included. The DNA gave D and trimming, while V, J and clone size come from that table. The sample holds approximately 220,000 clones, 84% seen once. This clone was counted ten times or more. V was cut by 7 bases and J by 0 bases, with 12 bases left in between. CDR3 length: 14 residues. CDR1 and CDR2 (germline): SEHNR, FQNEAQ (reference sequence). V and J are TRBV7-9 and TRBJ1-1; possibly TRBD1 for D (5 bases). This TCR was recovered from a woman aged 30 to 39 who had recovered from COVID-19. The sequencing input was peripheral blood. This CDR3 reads CASNLGQLNTEAFF. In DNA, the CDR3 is TGTGCCAGCAATCTGGGGCAGCTGAACACTGAAGCTTTCTTT.